The T cell receptor (beta chain) under discussion was sequenced for a study of radiation and T cells in renal cell carcinoma. Study-level information: Nephrectomy followed 15 Gy stereotactic body radiation by 4 weeks.

Study results and limitations: No pretreatment tumor biopsies were available for baseline clonotypes.

As regards this clone: Its matching antigen is unknown. It is unclear where the CDR3 begins or ends on the DNA, so no DNA is shown, and the CDR3 is as TCRdb lists it.

Here immunoSEQ multiplex PCR was the method, and the copy in TCRdb shows in-frame clones only, minus some. The data contain about 140,000 clones, 83% of them singletons. Ends included, the CDR3 has 13 residues. Looked up from germline, CDR1 is LNHNV and CDR2 is YYDKDF (reference sequence). Specified time point: baseline pretreatment blood. Treatment indicated: 15 Gy SBRT to primary tumor, nephrectomy 4 weeks later. Serial blood draws occurred at baseline and 2 and 4 weeks post-SBRT. The patient's renal cell carcinoma had clear cell pathology. This TCR derives from a woman in her 50s with renal cell carcinoma. Sequencing was performed on blood, taken from a patient whose treatment included radiotherapy and nephrectomy. The chain carries TRBV15 and TRBJ2-1; TRBD1, the D gene given by the table, was not confirmed from the DNA. CDR3 residues: CATSRVGTGASVF.